A single sample is the source of the 23 T cell receptor beta chains below, sequenced in a study of blood T cell repertoires in COVID-19 (dated by TCRdb to 2020 to 2021). Library construction relied on the immunoSEQ multiplex PCR assay. The table comes from immuneACCESS by way of TCRdb, which keeps in-frame sequences with V and J called. Part of the clones is missing from these tables; in studies checked, under half for an unresolved V gene and the rest for unknown reasons. This sample holds some 50,000 clones; 87% were observed only once. 7.8% of the sample comes from the top ten. The sample consisted of peripheral blood. Receptors originate from a man aged 45 to 65 with active COVID-19.

The chain uses TRBV2 and TRBJ1-1; 9 bases fit TRBD1. With V trimmed by 1 base and J by 4 bases, 7 bases remained unmatched. There are 16 residues in the CDR3. Germline lookup yields CDR1 SNHLY and CDR2 FYNNEI. In nucleotides, the CDR3 is TGTGCCAGCAGTGAAGGGACAGGGGATGGGAGCACTGAAGCTTTCTTT. Amino acids: CASSEGTGDGSTEAFF.

This chain joins TRBV28 and TRBJ2-6; D not resolved. Per germline, CDR1 MDHEN and CDR2 SYDVKM. V was pared by 3 bases and J by 5 bases, with 11 bases between. The CDR3 is 15 amino acids. CDR3 DNA sequence: TGTGCCAGCAGTTTGACGGGTGACTGGGCCAACGTCCTGACTTTC. Protein sequence: CASSLTGDWANVLTF.

This chain uses TRBV6-2 or TRBV6-3 with TRBJ1-5, with TRBD1 identical over 11 bases. CDR3 length: 12 residues. After removal of 6 bases from V and 15 bases from J, the junction contained 7 bases not matched to a gene. The germline V gene has CDR1 MNHEY and CDR2 SVGEGT. The CDR3 DNA sequence: TGTGCCAGCAGCGACGGGGACAGGGGGAGGCATTTT. It is translated as CASSDGDRGRHF.

The chain recombines TRBV12-5 with TRBJ2-7; no reliable D call. The length of the CDR3 is 13 residues. Germline CDR1 reads LGHNT; CDR2 reads FRNRAP. Trimming took 1 base from V and 4 from J, leaving 8 bases between them. CDR3 region: CASGLGVTYEQYF. For the CDR3, the DNA is TGTGCTAGTGGTTTGGGAGTTACTTACGAGCAGTACTTC.

This clone came up once. The chain recombines TRBV20-1 with TRBJ2-5; no clear D gene. The CDR3 extends over 13 amino acids. V gave up 3 bases and J gave up 4 bases, with 12 bases separating them. Germline V gene sequence: CDR1 DFQATT, CDR2 SNEGSKA (reference sequence). This CDR3 is CSASVPPRETQYF. The CDR3 DNA is TGCAGTGCTAGTGTCCCCCCCAGAGAGACCCAGTACTTC.

This chain links TRBV5-1 with TRBJ2-5; 11 bases align to TRBD2. This CDR3 is built from 16 residues. Germline assignment: CDR1 SGHRS and CDR2 YFSETQ. V lost 0 bases to trimming and J lost 2 bases; unmatched junction nucleotides: 3. Here the CDR3 reads CASSLGSSGGQETQYF. The CDR3 bases are TGCGCCAGCAGCTTGGGATCTAGCGGGGGGCAAGAGACCCAGTACTTC.

CDR3 sequence: CASSLSGTGGYNEQFF. CDR3 in DNA: TGTGCCAGCAGCTTAAGCGGGACAGGGGGCTACAATGAGCAGTTCTTC. The chain employs TRBV11-2 and TRBJ2-1; TRBD1 agrees at 11 bases. Germline V gives CDR1 SGHAT, CDR2 FQNNGV. This CDR3 is 16 amino acids long. V lost 2 bases to trimming and J lost 3 bases; unmatched junction nucleotides: 3.

The gene calls are TRBV19 and TRBJ2-3, with 7 bases matching TRBD1. With V trimmed by 9 bases and J by 0 bases, 18 bases remained unmatched. The CDR3 spans 18 residues. Germline CDR1 and CDR2: LNHDA and SQIVND (reference sequence). The chain's CDR3 is CASLRRDSYISSTDTQYF. CDR3 DNA sequence: TGTGCCAGCCTCCGTCGGGACAGCTATATTTCTAGCACAGATACGCAGTATTTT.

This sequence joins TRBV11-2 and TRBJ2-3; D possibly corresponds to TRBD2 (5 bases). V shed 8 bases and J shed 5 bases, with 14 bases lying between them. The CDR3 totals 13 residues. The germline CDR1 and CDR2 sequences are SGHAT and FQNNGV. The CDR3, as DNA: TGTGCCAGCGAGCTAGCTCCGAGAGATACGCAGTATTTT. Residues: CASELAPRDTQYF.

This clone was observed a single time. This chain joins TRBV27 and TRBJ1-4; unclear D gene. CDR1 and CDR2 (germline): MNHEY, SMNVEV (reference sequence). The V end lost 2 bases, the J end lost 3 bases, and 7 bases lay between the germline ends. CDR3 length equals 14 residues. CDR3 nucleotide sequence: TGTGCCAGCAGTTTAGGGCAGGCTAATGAAAAACTGTTTTTT. Translated: CASSLGQANEKLFF.

V usage is TRBV5-4 and J usage is TRBJ1-1; possible D gene TRBD1, 6 bases. This CDR3 has 17 residues. V lost 0 bases to trimming and J lost 1 base, with 16 bases between them. CDR1 and CDR2 from the germline V gene are SGHNT and YYREEE (reference sequence). The DNA of the CDR3 is TGTGCCAGCAGCTTGGGATTAGGGGCACAGGGGAACACTGAAGCTTTCTTT. The encoded protein is CASSLGLGAQGNTEAFF.

The J gene is TRBJ2-5, the V gene TRBV30; tentative D call: TRBD1 (6 bases). This CDR3 spans 13 amino acids. Germline CDR1 reads GTSNPN; CDR2 reads SVGIG (reference sequence). Trimming pared 0 bases from V and 4 bases from J, leaving 9 bases between. DNA for the CDR3: TGTGCCTGGAGTGTAAAGGGGGTAGAGACCCAGTACTTC. Residues: CAWSVKGVETQYF. Supplemented by reference TRBV30 and TRBJ2-5, the full variable domain reads SQTIHQWPATLVQPVGSPLSLECTVEGTSNPNLYWYRQAAGRGLQLLFYSVGIGQISSEVPQNLSASRPQDRQFILSSKKLLLSDSGFYLCAWSVKGVETQYFGPGTRLLVL.

The V gene is TRBV21-1, the J gene TRBJ2-7; TRBD2 is the table's D call and was not checked against the DNA. TRBV21-1 corresponds to a pseudogene. This CDR3 is built from 23 residues. The chain's CDR3 is CASSVPKGWGRWSIRTSSYEQYF. The CDR3 DNA follows: TGTGCCAGCAGCGTCCCAAAGGGGTGGGGGCGTTGGAGCATACGGACTAGCTCATACGAGCAGTACTTC.

The rearrangement uses TRBV20-1 and TRBJ2-5, with D tentatively TRBD1 (6 bases). Germline V gives CDR1 DFQATT, CDR2 SNEGSKA (reference sequence). Trimming shortened V by 7 bases and J by 4 bases, and 10 bases separated the two germline ends. The CDR3 has 11 amino acids. The CDR3 loop is CSVQGLETQYF. Written as DNA, the CDR3 is TGCAGTGTCCAGGGGCTAGAGACCCAGTACTTC.

The gene calls are TRBV19 and TRBJ1-2, with TRBD1 as a possible D gene (5 bases). There are 13 residues in the CDR3. V shed 10 bases and J shed 6 bases, with 18 bases lying between them. Germline values: CDR1 LNHDA, CDR2 SQIVND (reference sequence). The CDR3 region is CATAAPGRNGYTF. CDR3 in DNA: TGTGCCACCGCGGCCCCAGGGAGGAATGGCTACACCTTC. The complete variable domain, with remaining parts taken from reference TRBV19 and TRBJ1-2, reads DGGITQSPKYLFRKEGQNVTLSCEQNLNHDAMYWYRQDPGQGLRLIYYSQIVNDFQKGDIAEGYSVSREKKESFPLTVTSAQKNPTAFYLCATAAPGRNGYTFGSGTRLTVV.

This clone was seen a single time. The rearrangement uses TRBV6-1 and TRBJ1-5, with D unclear. Germline CDR1 MNHNS, CDR2 SASEGT. This CDR3 region has 13 residues. The V end lost 2 bases, the J end lost 4 bases, and 6 bases lay between the germline ends. CDR3 loop: CASSEHGNQPQHF. The CDR3 DNA is TGTGCCAGCAGTGAACACGGGAATCAGCCCCAGCATTTT.

This clone has just one count. CDR3 region: CASSPPPQNTGEAFF. The CDR3 DNA sequence: TGTGCCAGCAGTCCGCCCCCCCAGAATACAGGGGAAGCTTTCTTT. The rearrangement joins TRBV6-6 to TRBJ1-1; D is possibly TRBD1 (6 bases). Germline V gives CDR1 MNHNY, CDR2 SVGAGI (reference sequence). There are 15 residues in the CDR3. Trimming pared 5 bases from V and 8 bases from J, leaving 21 bases between.

The gene calls are TRBV10-2 and TRBJ1-1, with 7 bases aligning to TRBD1. The V and J ends lost 3 bases and 1 base, in that order; junction bases with no gene match: 5. CDR1 is WSHSY, CDR2 SAAADI, per germline. This CDR3 is 15 amino acids long. The CDR3 here is CASSDRGSSNTEAFF. The CDR3, as DNA: TGCGCCAGCAGTGACAGGGGGTCCTCGAACACTGAAGCTTTCTTT.

On this clone itself: The junction departs from the called germline gene at one end, perhaps through a read error. This sequence joins TRBV12-5 and TRBJ2-3; 7 bases are shared with TRBD1. CDR1 LGHNT and CDR2 FRNRAP come from the germline V gene. The CDR3 runs to 16 residues. The chain's CDR3 is CASGFRDSLLPRLKSF. CDR3 coding DNA: TGTGCTAGTGGTTTCCGGGACAGTCTATTACCTCGGTTAAAATCGTTT.

The chain couples TRBV9 to TRBJ1-1; D not certain. V lost 0 bases and J 3 bases, leaving 9 bases between the germline ends. The CDR3 has 14 residues. Germline V lookup: CDR1 SGDLS, CDR2 YYNGEE. CDR3 loop: CASSVAAEYTEAFF. CDR3 nucleotides: TGTGCCAGCAGCGTAGCTGCCGAGTACACTGAAGCTTTCTTT.

V gene TRBV6-5 combines with J gene TRBJ1-1, with TRBD1 identical over 9 bases. This CDR3 spans 14 amino acids. With V trimmed by 8 bases and J by 3 bases, 7 bases remained unmatched. Germline values: CDR1 MNHEY, CDR2 SVGAGI. The DNA for the CDR3 is TGTGCCAGCGCCGGGACAGGGTCGGACACTGAAGCTTTCTTT. This translates into CASAGTGSDTEAFF.

The V call is TRBV24-1, the J call TRBJ2-1; TRBD1 agrees at 7 bases. J was trimmed by 4 bases and V by 2 bases; bases with no gene match: 10. Germline V gives CDR1 KGHDR, CDR2 SFDVKD. The CDR3 loop spans 17 amino acids. The CDR3 DNA is TGTGCCACCAGTGATTCCCGGGACAGTCCTTTGTACAATGAGCAGTTCTTC. Protein sequence: CATSDSRDSPLYNEQFF.

V is TRBV5-4 and J is TRBJ2-1; 7 nucleotides line up with TRBD2. J gave up 0 bases and V 0 bases, and 3 bases lay outside the gene matches. There are 16 residues in the CDR3. CDR1 SGHNT and CDR2 YYREEE come from the germline V gene (reference sequence). CDR3 in amino acids: CASSLAGGSSYNEQFF. The CDR3 DNA is TGTGCCAGCAGCTTGGCCGGCGGGAGCTCCTACAATGAGCAGTTCTTC.